The rows below give T cell receptor beta chains drawn from one sample of a study of blood T cell repertoires in COVID-19. Here immunoSEQ multiplex PCR was the method, and the copy in TCRdb shows in-frame clones only, minus some. The table lists roughly 380,000 clones, more than 65% of them singletons, with about 1.2% in the top ten. The material sequenced was peripheral blood. These receptors came from a human donor with acute or convalescent COVID-19. The donor label of this sample is uncertain. CDR3s include the opening cysteine and the closing phenylalanine or tryptophan. The D gene is left open where the match is weak. The listing skips clone size in some rows; elsewhere it reads once, few, many or a size class.

>TRBJ2-1|.|TRBV27|.
CASSTGTLTYNEQFF
TGTGCCAGCAGTACCGGGACACTAACCTACAATGAGCAGTTCTTC
>TRBJ2-3|.|TRBV10-3|.
CAISESDQTRTLTDTQYF
TGTGCCATCAGTGAGTCGGATCAGACTAGGACTCTCACAGATACGCAGTATTTT
>TRBJ2-7|.|TRBV18|TRBD1
CASSPPSGDRAYEQYF
TGTGCCAGCTCACCACCTTCGGGGGACAGGGCTTACGAGCAGTACTTC
>TRBJ1-4|once|TRBV5-5|TRBD1
CASSVRDSVYEKLFF
TGTGCCAGCAGCGTCCGGGACAGCGTTTATGAAAAACTGTTTTTT
>TRBJ1-2|.|TRBV20-1|.
CSASLGRGTANYGYTF
TGCAGTGCTAGTCTCGGGCGGGGTACGGCTAACTATGGCTACACCTTC
>TRBJ1-1|.|TRBV18|.
CASSPSTNTEAFF
TGTGCCAGCTCCCCAAGCACGAACACTGAAGCTTTCTTT
>TRBJ1-4|.|TRBV3-1/TRBV3-2|TRBD1
CASSRRGTGISKLFF
TGTGCCAGCAGCAGACGCGGGACAGGGATCTCAAAACTGTTTTTT
>TRBJ2-3|.|TRBV7-2|.
CASSSPGGRTQYF
TGTGCCAGCAGCTCCCCCGGGGGACGTACGCAGTATTTT
>TRBJ1-5|.|TRBV2|TRBD1
CASSGTGGWGVDQPQHF
TGTGCCAGCAGCGGGACAGGGGGTTGGGGGGTAGATCAGCCCCAGCATTTT
>TRBJ1-2|.|TRBV7-9|.
CASSREYGYTF
TGTGCCAGCAGCCGGGAGTATGGCTACACCTTC
>TRBJ2-2|many|TRBV6-1|.
CASSVVGGTPNTGELFF
TGTGCCAGCAGTGTAGTGGGAGGTACCCCGAACACCGGGGAGCTGTTTTTT
>TRBJ2-7|.|TRBV11-2|.
CANLGVSYEQYF
TGTGCCAACCTCGGTGTCTCCTACGAGCAGTACTTC
>TRBJ1-1|.|TRBV2|.
CASKAPGAVIAFF
TGTGCCAGCAAGGCCCCAGGGGCGGTTATTGCTTTCTTT
>TRBJ1-6|many|TRBV30|TRBD1
CASPGQSLGNSPLHF
TGTGCCTCCCCGGGACAGTCTCTCGGCAATTCACCCCTCCACTTT
>TRBJ1-2|.|TRBV23-1|.
CASSQAPTFYGYTF
TGCGCCAGCAGTCAAGCGCCAACCTTCTATGGCTACACCTTC